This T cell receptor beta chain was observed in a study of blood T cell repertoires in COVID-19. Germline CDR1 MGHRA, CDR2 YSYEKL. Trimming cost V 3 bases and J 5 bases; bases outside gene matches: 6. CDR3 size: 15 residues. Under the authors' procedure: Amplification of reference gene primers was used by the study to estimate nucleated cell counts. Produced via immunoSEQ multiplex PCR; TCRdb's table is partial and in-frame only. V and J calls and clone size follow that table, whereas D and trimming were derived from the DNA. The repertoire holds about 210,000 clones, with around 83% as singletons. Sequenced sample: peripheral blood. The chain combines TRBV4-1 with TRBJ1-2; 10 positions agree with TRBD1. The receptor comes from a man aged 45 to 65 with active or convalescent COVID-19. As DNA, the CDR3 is TGCGCCAGCAGCCAGTCCGGGACAGGGGATTATGGCTACACCTTC. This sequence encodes CASSQSGTGDYGYTF.